This TCR beta chain was sequenced during a study of blood T cell repertoires in COVID-19. Study-wide context: The United States, Italy and Spain supplied acute and convalescent COVID-19 samples. PBMCs, B-cell-depleted T cells, or T cells were the source of the cDNA or gDNA that made up the material.

Original data processing: Estimated nucleated cell counts came from reference gene primer amplification. Libraries were prepared by immunoSEQ multiplex PCR; TCRdb keeps only in-frame clonotypes and omits some of them. The D gene and trimming were derived from the DNA, and the V and J assignments and clone size from that table. This sample yields 250,000 to 350,000 clones, of which around 89% are seen a single time; under 15% belongs to the top ten. The CDR3 runs to 15 residues. V lost 5 bases, J lost 3 bases, and 11 bases lay in between. CDR1 is SGHVS, CDR2 FNYEAQ, per germline. The clonotype originates from a woman in her fifties or sixties with acute or convalescent COVID-19. The chain couples TRBV7-6 to TRBJ1-6; D remains unclear. The sample consisted of peripheral blood. The CDR3 nucleotides read TGTGCCAGCAGCCTAACGGGGTACTATAATTCACCCCTCCACTTT. Its protein is CASSLTGYYNSPLHF.